These T cell receptor beta chains were read from a single sample in a study of CD8 T cells in ankylosing spondylitis. TCRdb independently ran MiXCR on the 5' RACE reads; one entry per CDR3 protein. The data hold fewer than 350,000 distinct CDR3 sequences, with roughly 12% observed a single time. The sample taken for sequencing was blood, either unsorted or a sorted T cell fraction (not recorded which). The origin of the receptors is a female donor with ankylosing spondylitis or in good health (not recorded which). Each CDR3 is given without its conserved first and last residue.

TRBV28	TRBJ1-5	ASSFTRAYSNQPQH
TRBV5-1	TRBJ2-2	ASSAEGFAGELF
TRBV5-5	TRBJ1-4	ASSSGQLLTTNEKLF
TRBV20-1	TRBJ2-1	SAIPSGSFDNEQF
TRBV5-1	TRBJ2-3	ASSLGGKFTDTQY
TRBV5-1	TRBJ2-1	ASSLGGQGAAGEQF
TRBV7-9	TRBJ2-4	ASSPPAGAAKNIQY
TRBV20-1	TRBJ1-6	SAPPRTGVNSPLH
TRBV5-1	TRBJ1-6	ASSSNVGNSPLH
TRBV21-1	TRBJ1-1	ASSSPDRGGGTEAF
TRBV24-1	TRBJ2-1	ATSDLGLGGNEQF
TRBV2	TRBJ2-7	ASMGQSYEQY
TRBV9	TRBJ2-7	ASHPASGSSYEQY
TRBV10-3	TRBJ2-5	AIRGTSGTETQY
TRBV5-1	TRBJ2-1	ASSLSSNEQF
TRBV15	TRBJ1-3	ATSRDYPEGNTIY
TRBV2	TRBJ2-5	ASRYSGLATKY
TRBV20-1	TRBJ1-1	SARPYWEGAEAF
TRBV25-1	TRBJ2-2	ASSESTDTGELF
TRBV4-2	TRBJ2-7	ASSQDVQGTYEQY
TRBV10-2	TRBJ2-3	ASSETERGRQY
TRBV12-3/TRBV12-4	TRBJ1-3	ASSLKGTGGVPSSGNTIY
TRBV10-3	TRBJ2-1	AIMGEIQF
TRBV9	TRBJ2-5	ASSVEARTGSTQY
TRBV20-1	TRBJ2-6	SARPGTEISSGANVLT
TRBV5-1	TRBJ2-1	ASKEQPSNNEQF
TRBV28	TRBJ2-1	ASGEQGDNEQF
TRBV6-1	TRBJ1-2	ASSPFGAWGYT
TRBV29-1	TRBJ2-2	SVERTGQNTGELF